This T cell receptor (beta chain) originates from a study of immune characterization of retroperitoneal liposarcoma. V dropped 5 bases and J dropped 15 bases, with 14 bases sitting between them. The CDR3 runs to 11 residues. MiXCR, run by TCRdb on the PCR reads, gives a single entry per CDR3 protein. The table shows 4,000 to 4,500 distinct CDR3 sequences, with 30% to 35% occurring only once. The chain couples TRBV12-3 or TRBV12-4 to TRBJ2-1; D call uncertain. Sequencing was carried out using blood. The clonotype was recovered from a female donor with retroperitoneal liposarcoma. CDR3 amino acids: CASSKNNRWFF. The CDR3 nucleotides are TGTGCCAGCAGTAAGAACAACCGGTGGTTCTTC.